The clone carrying this T cell receptor beta chain appeared many times. No antigen is known for it. This library used 300 to 450 ng RNA and molecular barcoded adaptors spanning alpha/delta and beta/gamma chains. TCRdb passed the reads through MiXCR, listing each CDR3 protein once. The data show over 80,000 distinct CDR3 sequences, with about 12% seen just once and 14% to 15% held by the top ten. The length of the CDR3 is 17 residues. The germline V gene has CDR1 SGHRS and CDR2 YFSETQ. V was shortened by 0 bases and J by 7 bases, with 17 bases between the two germline ends. The sample comes from a study of read filtering for tumor transcriptome and immune sequencing. Study-level information: By R-ISS, stages I, II and III held 8, 16 and 7 patients.

The study's findings and limits: The CD138-negative fraction was mixed bone marrow immune cells, not pure T cells.

The chain has TRBV5-1 and TRBJ1-6; possible D gene TRBD1, 5 bases. The receptor's source is a donor over 35 with multiple myeloma. The specimen was a population of CD138-negative cells sorted from bone marrow. CDR3 in DNA: TGCGCCAGCAGCTTGGGAGCCAGCGGGGCGGGAAATTCACCCCTCCACTTT. Residues: CASSLGASGAGNSPLHF.